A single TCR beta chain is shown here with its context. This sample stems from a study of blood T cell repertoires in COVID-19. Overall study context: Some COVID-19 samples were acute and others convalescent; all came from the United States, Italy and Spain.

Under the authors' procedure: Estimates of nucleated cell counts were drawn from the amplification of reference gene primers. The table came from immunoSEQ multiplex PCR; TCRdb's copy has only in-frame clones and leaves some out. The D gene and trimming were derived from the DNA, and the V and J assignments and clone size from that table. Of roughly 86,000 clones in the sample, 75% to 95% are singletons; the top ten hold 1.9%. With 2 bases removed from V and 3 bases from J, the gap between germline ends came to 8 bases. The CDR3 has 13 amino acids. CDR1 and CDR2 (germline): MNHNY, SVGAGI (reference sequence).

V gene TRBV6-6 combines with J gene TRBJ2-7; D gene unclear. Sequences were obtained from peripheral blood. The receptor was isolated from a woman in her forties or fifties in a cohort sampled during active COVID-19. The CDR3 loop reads CASSYGPDYEQYF. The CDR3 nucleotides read TGTGCCAGCAGTTACGGGCCAGACTACGAGCAGTACTTC.